This TCR beta chain derives from a study of response to subunit inactivated influenza vaccine. The table lists this clonotype with a few counts. Its antigen is as yet unknown. In TCRdb, the RT-PCR reads were re-called with MiXCR into one record per CDR3 protein. Found here are around 480,000 distinct CDR3 sequences, over 9.5% of them singletons; the top ten hold about 12%. Whole-study results and caveats: Authors suggested that a seasonal influenza vaccination recruits few new T cells each time.

Germline values: CDR1 KGHSH, CDR2 LQKENI. Trimming at V came to 0 bases and at J to 3 bases, leaving 5 bases not matched to a gene. The CDR3 has 17 residues. The chain joins TRBV18 to TRBJ2-3; TRBD2 matches 11 bases. The sequence derives from a man aged 50-59 years who received an inactivated influenza vaccine. The material sequenced was PBMCs from blood, taken 45 days after vaccination. CDR3 protein: CASSPPATSGVTDTQYF. As DNA, the CDR3 is TGTGCCAGCTCACCACCTGCGACTAGCGGGGTTACAGATACGCAGTATTTT.